The 21 T cell receptor beta chains presented below share a single source sample, sequenced in a study of cytomegalovirus exposure and HLA in healthy donors. TCRdb's table, derived via immunoSEQ multiplex PCR, lists solely in-frame clones and lacks some. The repertoire holds 100,000 to 150,000 clones, with almost 90% as singletons. The specimen was PBMCs. The receptor source for this set is a man between 25 and 39 years old in good health and CMV-seronegative.

The rearrangement links TRBV18 to TRBJ1-4, with a tentative D call TRBD1 (5 bases). The germline CDR1 and CDR2 sequences are KGHSH and LQKENI. Trimming removed 3 bases from V and 3 bases from J, with 11 bases in between. This CDR3 comprises 15 residues. The CDR3 bases are TGTGCCAGCTCACCGATGCAGGGATCTAATGAAAAACTGTTTTTT. It specifies CASSPMQGSNEKLFF.

This clone was recorded a few times. The chain carries TRBV2 and TRBJ2-6; a weak D match, TRBD1 (5 bases). Germline CDR1 SNHLY, CDR2 FYNNEI. This CDR3 has 15 amino acids. V was pared by 4 bases and J by 2 bases, with 9 bases between. CDR3 in DNA: TGTGCCAGCAGTGGCCAGGGTGCTGGGGCCAACGTCCTGACTTTC. Amino acid sequence: CASSGQGAGANVLTF. Full variable domain (remainder filled in from reference TRBV2 and TRBJ2-6): EPEVTQTPSHQVTQMGQEVILRCVPISNHLYFYWYRQILGQKVEFLVSFYNNEISEKSEIFDDQFSVERPDGSNFTLKIRSTKLEDSAMYFCASSGQGAGANVLTFGAGSRLTVL.

The J gene is TRBJ1-5, the V gene TRBV7-8; D is uncertain. CDR1 is SGHVS and CDR2 is FQNEAQ in the germline V gene. Between the trimmed V and J ends, which lost 1 base and 7 bases, there was a span of 14 bases. CDR3 length: 15 amino acids. CDR3 DNA sequence: TGTGCCAGCAGCTTAGAACAAGCGGGTACGCAGCCCCAGCATTTT. Its protein product is CASSLEQAGTQPQHF. The full variable domain, with the rest looked up from reference TRBV7-8 and TRBJ1-5, is GAGVSQSPRYKVAKRGQDVALRCDPISGHVSLFWYQQALGQGPEFLTYFQNEAQLDKSGLPSDRFFAERPEGSVSTLKIQRTQQEDSAVYLCASSLEQAGTQPQHFGDGTRLSIL.

The chain employs TRBV5-6 and TRBJ2-5, with TRBD2 matching over 8 bases. This CDR3 is built from 13 residues. From germline, CDR1 is SGHDT and CDR2 YYEEEE. V gave up 1 base and J gave up 4 bases; unmatched junction bases: 0. The CDR3 nucleotides are TGTGCCAGCAGCTTGCGGGAGGGAGAGACCCAGTACTTC. This sequence encodes CASSLREGETQYF.

The chain is built from TRBV29-1 and TRBJ1-2, with a possible D match to TRBD1 (6 bases). The CDR3 contains 13 residues. Trimming removed 8 bases at V and 1 base at J, with 14 bases between. Germline V gene data show CDR1 as SQVTM and CDR2 as ANQGSEA. The CDR3 sequence is CSSPGENNYGYTF. The CDR3 DNA is TGCAGCTCCCCAGGGGAAAATAACTATGGCTACACCTTC.

This chain connects TRBV5-5 to TRBJ2-2, with 8 bases identical to TRBD2. The CDR3 covers 16 residues. Germline V gene lookup returns CDR1 SGHKS and CDR2 YYEKEE (reference sequence). J was trimmed by 0 bases and V by 5 bases; bases with no gene match: 6. The CDR3 protein is CASSMGSGTNTGELFF. The DNA for the CDR3 is TGTGCCAGCAGTATGGGTAGCGGGACGAACACCGGGGAGCTGTTTTTT.

This chain connects TRBV5-4 to TRBJ1-1; the match to TRBD1 covers 8 bases. The CDR3 is 14 residues long. Germline lookup yields CDR1 SGHNT and CDR2 YYREEE (reference sequence). V trimming: 2 bases; J trimming: 0 bases; junction bases outside the gene matches: 0. CDR3 amino acids: CASSFRGLNTEAFF. The CDR3 nucleotides read TGTGCCAGCAGCTTCAGGGGGCTGAACACTGAAGCTTTCTTT.

The V gene is TRBV6-5, the J gene TRBJ2-3; weak D call: TRBD2 (5 bases). Germline CDR1 reads MNHEY; CDR2 reads SVGAGI. V gave up 6 bases and J gave up 3 bases, with 13 bases separating them. The CDR3 is made up of 14 amino acids. The CDR3 sequence is CASRSTGMTDTQYF. CDR3 sequence (DNA): TGTGCCAGCAGGTCGACGGGGATGACAGATACGCAGTATTTT.

DNA of the CDR3: TGTGCCAGCAGCGTAGCGCCACAAGCCGGGGAGCTGTTTTTT. It specifies CASSVAPQAGELFF. The V gene is TRBV9, the J gene TRBJ2-2; D not certain. The CDR3 is made up of 14 amino acids. Germline CDR1 reads SGDLS; CDR2 reads YYNGEE. The ends were cut back, 0 bases at V and 6 bases at J, with 9 bases in the middle.

This chain uses TRBV19 with TRBJ2-7; weak D call: TRBD2 (5 bases). The CDR3 is 11 residues long. The germline V gene has CDR1 LNHDA and CDR2 SQIVND (reference sequence). V dropped 8 bases and J dropped 5 bases, with 10 bases sitting between them. CDR3: CASSVGDEQYF. CDR3 DNA: TGTGCCAGTTCGGTCGGGGACGAGCAGTACTTC.

CDR3 amino acids: CASSQGQNSYEQYF. DNA for the CDR3: TGTGCCAGCTCACAAGGACAGAACTCCTACGAGCAGTACTTC. This chain links TRBV18 with TRBJ2-7; possibly TRBD1 for D (6 bases). Germline assignment: CDR1 KGHSH and CDR2 LQKENI. The CDR3 runs to 14 residues. V gave up 4 bases and J gave up 0 bases, with 10 bases separating them.

The chain links TRBV29-1 to TRBJ2-1; 11 positions match TRBD2. The ends lost 5 bases at V and 9 bases at J; junction bases unmatched: 6. The CDR3 consists of 13 residues. CDR1 and CDR2 (germline): SQVTM, ANQGSEA. The CDR3 coding sequence is TGCAGCGTTATAACTAGCGGGAGTCTTGAGCAGTTCTTC. Translation: CSVITSGSLEQFF.

The chain recombines TRBV12-1 with TRBJ1-5; TRBD1, as called in the table, went unchecked against the DNA. TRBV12-1 constitutes a pseudogene. This CDR3 has 16 amino acids. Here the CDR3 reads CASSFVPTTGPQPQHF. CDR3 sequence (DNA): TGTGCCAGCAGCTTTGTACCCACGACAGGACCTCAGCCCCAGCATTTT.

This chain connects TRBV6-5 to TRBJ1-2; 8 bases are a match to TRBD1. Trimming at V came to 2 bases and at J to 1 base, leaving 3 bases not matched to a gene. This CDR3 region has 15 residues. The germline V gene encodes CDR1 MNHEY and CDR2 SVGAGI. The CDR3, as DNA: TGTGCCAGCAGTTACGACAGGGGAGGTAACTATGGCTACACCTTC. Translated: CASSYDRGGNYGYTF.

The table lists this clone with a count of one. This sequence joins TRBV5-4 and TRBJ2-7, with D tentatively TRBD2 (6 bases). The CDR3 sequence is 14 residues long. V lost 4 bases, J lost 3 bases, and 14 bases lay in between. Germline V gene sequence: CDR1 SGHNT, CDR2 YYREEE (reference sequence). The CDR3 DNA follows: TGTGCCAGCAGCGCGGGACTGAATAGCTACGAGCAGTACTTC. Residues: CASSAGLNSYEQYF.

The rearrangement joins TRBV6-5 to TRBJ2-5; 7 bases line up with TRBD2. CDR1 and CDR2 (germline): MNHEY, SVGAGI. J gave up 5 bases and V 7 bases, and 7 bases lay outside the gene matches. The CDR3 covers 13 residues. The CDR3: CASTKTSMETQYF. The CDR3 DNA is TGTGCCAGCACTAAGACTAGCATGGAGACCCAGTACTTC.

The chain links TRBV27 to TRBJ1-1; D unclear. The CDR3 contains 16 residues. Germline V lookup: CDR1 MNHEY, CDR2 SMNVEV (reference sequence). V shed 5 bases and J shed 2 bases, with 18 bases lying between them. For the CDR3, the DNA is TGTGCCAGCAGTCCCCGGGTCAGAACACTTAACACTGAAGCTTTCTTT. Translated, it gives CASSPRVRTLNTEAFF.

V and J are TRBV30 and TRBJ2-7, with TRBD2 as a possible D gene (7 bases). Looked up from germline, CDR1 is GTSNPN and CDR2 is SVGIG (reference sequence). This CDR3 has 15 amino acids. Between the trimmed V and J ends, which lost 0 bases and 6 bases, there was a span of 18 bases. The CDR3, as DNA: TGTGCCTGGAGTGTAAGGGGGGGGGCCGTTCCCGAGCAGTACTTC. This gives the protein CAWSVRGGAVPEQYF.

The CDR3 region has the DNA TGTGCCAGCTCACCACGGGGGCTTGATACGAATACGCAGTATTTT. This sequence encodes CASSPRGLDTNTQYF. This chain links TRBV18 with TRBJ2-3; a weak D match, TRBD1 (6 bases). There are 15 residues in the CDR3. In germline, CDR1 is KGHSH, CDR2 LQKENI. V lost 1 base and J lost 7, with 15 bases in between. Full variable domain (missing parts from reference TRBV18 and TRBJ2-3): NAGVMQNPRHLVRRRGQEARLRCSPMKGHSHVYWYRQLPEEGLKFMVYLQKENIIDESGMPKERFSAEFPKEGPSILRIQQVVRGDSAAYFCASSPRGLDTNTQYFGPGTRLTVL.

This chain connects TRBV7-2 to TRBJ1-1; D is ambiguous. V shed 3 bases and J shed 0 bases, with 5 bases lying between them. The CDR3 extends over 13 amino acids. Germline V gene lookup returns CDR1 SGHTA and CDR2 FQGNSA. The CDR3 bases are TGTGCCAGCAGCTTTACTCTGAACACTGAAGCTTTCTTT. This encodes CASSFTLNTEAFF.

The V gene is TRBV5-1, the J gene TRBJ1-1; D is uncertain. The CDR3 length is 13 residues. CDR1 is SGHRS, CDR2 YFSETQ, per germline. Trimming removed 0 bases from V and 4 bases from J, with 7 bases in between. CDR3 amino acids: CASSLAGSTEAFF. The CDR3 DNA sequence: TGCGCCAGCAGCTTGGCTGGTAGCACTGAAGCTTTCTTT.